Listed here are 18 T cell receptor beta chains from one sample, sequenced in a study of shared clonotypes between healthy human individuals (dated by TCRdb to the early 2020s). Library preparation used the immunoSEQ multiplex PCR assay. Sourced from immuneACCESS, this table was stored by TCRdb with only in-frame sequences that have V and J called. A share of the clones is absent; for the studies checked, an unresolved V gene accounts for under half, and the remainder has no known explanation. In this sample the table shows 2 million to 2.5 million clones, approximately 94% of which occur a single time. The biggest ten clones account for approximately 0.36% of the sample. Specimen: naive CD4+ T cells from PBMCs. The cell subset or site label, read with the paper, signifies: CD45RA+ positively selected. The receptors originated from a man younger than 30 in good health. Some clones in this sample may be carry-over from other donors' samples.

This clone appeared a single time. This sequence joins TRBV28 and TRBJ2-3; TRBD2 matches at 13 bases. The V gene end was trimmed by 7 bases and the J gene end by 0 bases; junction bases not matched to a gene: 10. The CDR3 contains 18 residues. CDR1 MDHEN and CDR2 SYDVKM come from the germline V gene. CDR3 coding DNA: TGTGCCAGCAACGCCGGGACTAGCGGGACATCTAGCACAGATACGCAGTATTTT. Its protein is CASNAGTSGTSSTDTQYF. Drawing the rest from reference TRBV28 and TRBJ2-3, the complete variable domain is DVKVTQSSRYLVKRTGEKVFLECVQDMDHENMFWYRQDPGLGLRLIYFSYDVKMKEKGDIPEGYSVSREKKERFSLILESASTNQTSMYLCASNAGTSGTSSTDTQYFGPGTRLTVL.

V gene TRBV2 combines with J gene TRBJ2-5; D could derive from TRBD1 or TRBD2 (5 bases each). CDR3 length: 13 amino acids. The germline V gene has CDR1 SNHLY and CDR2 FYNNEI. Trimming cost V 3 bases and J 5 bases, with 10 bases left between them. The CDR3 spells CASSEDWGETQYF. In DNA form, the CDR3 reads TGTGCCAGCAGTGAGGACTGGGGGGAGACCCAGTACTTC.

The chain carries TRBV28 and TRBJ2-3; 7 bases line up with TRBD1. The CDR3 length is 16 residues. Looked up from germline, CDR1 is MDHEN and CDR2 is SYDVKM. The trim removed 3 bases at V and 0 bases at J, leaving 6 bases unmatched. The CDR3 loop is CASSLSTGSSTDTQYF. In nucleotides, the CDR3 is TGTGCCAGCAGTTTGTCGACAGGGTCTAGCACAGATACGCAGTATTTT.

The chain couples TRBV28 to TRBJ1-5; D unresolved. The length of the CDR3 is 10 residues. The ends were cut back, 8 bases at V and 6 bases at J, with 5 bases in the middle. Germline V gives CDR1 MDHEN, CDR2 SYDVKM. This chain's CDR3 is CASGSQPQHF. Here the CDR3 DNA reads TGTGCCAGCGGGAGTCAGCCCCAGCATTTT.

The chain has TRBV7-2 and TRBJ2-1; 9 bases agree with TRBD2. V shed 5 bases, J shed 6 bases, and the junction held 8 bases outside the gene matches. The CDR3 is 15 residues long. The germline gives CDR1 SGHTA, CDR2 FQGNSA. CDR3 sequence (DNA): TGTGCCAGCAGCCCTAGGACTAGCGAAAGCAATGAGCAGTTCTTC. The encoded protein is CASSPRTSESNEQFF. The complete variable domain, with remaining parts taken from reference TRBV7-2 and TRBJ2-1, reads GAGVSQSPSNKVTEKGKDVELRCDPISGHTALYWYRQSLGQGLEFLIYFQGNSAPDKSGLPSDRFSAERTGGSVSTLTIQRTQQEDSAVYLCASSPRTSESNEQFFGPGTRLTVL.

J is TRBJ2-7 and V is TRBV6-5; D is perhaps TRBD1 (6 bases). This CDR3 comprises 14 residues. CDR1 and CDR2 (germline): MNHEY, SVGAGI. V lost 2 bases, J lost 7 bases, and 15 bases lay in between. CDR3 in DNA: TGTGCCAGCAGTTACGCTTACAGGGTCGGGGAGCAGTACTTC. This codes for CASSYAYRVGEQYF.

The chain uses TRBV5-4 and TRBJ2-5; no definite D call. The CDR3 consists of 15 residues. The V end was cut by 2 bases, the J end by 5 bases, with 16 bases between. Germline lookup yields CDR1 SGHNT and CDR2 YYREEE (reference sequence). The CDR3 sequence is CASSFGRTGAETQYF. The CDR3 coding sequence is TGTGCCAGCAGCTTTGGCCGGACGGGTGCGGAGACCCAGTACTTC.

Note on this clone: Additional DNA sequences in this sample encode the identical CDR3. The chain couples TRBV7-2 to TRBJ2-7; no reliable D call. V lost 4 bases, J lost 4 bases, and 8 bases lay in between. CDR1 and CDR2 (germline): SGHTA, FQGNSA. The CDR3 contains 12 residues. CDR3 sequence (DNA): TGTGCCAGCAGCTCGTACTATTACGAGCAGTACTTC. Its protein product is CASSSYYYEQYF.

The gene calls are TRBV7-6 and TRBJ2-1; 9 nucleotides match TRBD2. With V trimmed by 1 base and J by 8 bases, 9 bases remained unmatched. This CDR3 has 16 amino acids. The germline CDR1 and CDR2 sequences are SGHVS and FNYEAQ. CDR3 residues: CASSLGTSVSGDEQFF. The CDR3 DNA sequence: TGTGCCAGCAGCTTAGGGACTAGCGTGTCTGGGGATGAGCAGTTCTTC.

As to this clone: This CDR3 is also generated by other DNA sequences in the sample. V is TRBV9 and J is TRBJ1-4; a weak D match, TRBD1 (5 bases). The CDR3 is made up of 13 amino acids. Germline-derived CDR1 and CDR2 are SGDLS and YYNGEE. The ends were cut back, 2 bases at V and 7 bases at J, with 9 bases in the middle. CDR3 sequence (DNA): TGTGCCAGCAGCGTCCGGGGGGGTGAAAAACTGTTTTTT. It yields the protein CASSVRGGEKLFF.

The chain links TRBV28 to TRBJ2-7; 7 nucleotides match TRBD2. The CDR3 sequence is 15 residues long. Germline V lookup: CDR1 MDHEN, CDR2 SYDVKM. Germline trimming cut 6 bases from V and 0 bases from J; bases unmatched to any gene: 8. The CDR3 nucleotides read TGTGCCAGCAGAGGACCGGGAGGCCGCTCCTACGAGCAGTACTTC. The encoded protein is CASRGPGGRSYEQYF.

V usage is TRBV10-3 and J usage is TRBJ2-4; a possible D gene is TRBD1 (5 bases). V lost 3 bases, J lost 6 bases, and 9 bases lay in between. Germline CDR1 reads ENHRY; CDR2 reads SYGVKD. This CDR3 contains 13 residues. The CDR3 nucleotides are TGTGCCATCAGTGAAAGGGGAACAAACATTCAGTACTTC. Amino acid sequence: CAISERGTNIQYF.

The rearrangement joins TRBV6-5 to TRBJ2-7; tentative D call: TRBD2 (5 bases). Trimming took 4 bases from V and 2 from J, leaving 9 bases between them. Germline lookup yields CDR1 MNHEY and CDR2 SVGAGI. The CDR3 extends over 13 amino acids. As DNA, the CDR3 is TGTGCCAGCAGTTGGGCCGGGGCCTACGAGCAGTACTTC. Translated, it gives CASSWAGAYEQYF.

The chain recombines TRBV7-9 with TRBJ1-4; D is undetermined. V dropped 5 bases and J dropped 3 bases, with 22 bases sitting between them. This CDR3 contains 18 residues. The germline gives CDR1 SEHNR, CDR2 FQNEAQ (reference sequence). The CDR3 sequence is CASSEGTRPGSANEKLFF. For the CDR3, the DNA is TGTGCCAGCAGCGAGGGCACCCGGCCCGGTTCGGCTAATGAAAAACTGTTTTTT.

The chain links TRBV18 to TRBJ1-4; possible D gene TRBD1, 6 bases. This CDR3 has 17 residues. Germline lookup yields CDR1 KGHSH and CDR2 LQKENI. V shed 0 bases and J shed 0 bases, with 11 bases lying between them. The CDR3 is CASSPPLQGTTNEKLFF. The CDR3 DNA reads TGTGCCAGCTCACCACCGCTCCAGGGGACAACTAATGAAAAACTGTTTTTT.

Here the CDR3 reads CASSLTGTSGGRNRELFF. The DNA of the CDR3 is TGTGCCAGCAGCTTAACAGGGACTAGCGGAGGCCGCAATAGGGAGCTGTTTTTT. The V call is TRBV7-8, the J call TRBJ2-2; TRBD2 aligns across 11 bases. The CDR3 totals 18 residues. Trimming at V came to 2 bases and at J to 9 bases, leaving 14 bases not matched to a gene. Germline V gene lookup returns CDR1 SGHVS and CDR2 FQNEAQ.

The CDR3 coding sequence is TGTGCCAGCAGTTTACTACATAATGGCTACACCTTC. It encodes CASSLLHNGYTF. V and J are TRBV28 and TRBJ1-2; D unclear. The CDR3 is 12 amino acids. Germline V CDR1 and CDR2: MDHEN, SYDVKM. Trimming removed 2 bases from V and 6 bases from J, with 7 bases in between.

The chain carries TRBV28 and TRBJ2-7; perhaps D is TRBD1 or TRBD2 (5 bases each). V dropped 4 bases and J dropped 6 bases, with 13 bases sitting between them. Germline lookup yields CDR1 MDHEN and CDR2 SYDVKM. The CDR3 sequence is 13 residues long. The CDR3: CASSWGRSFEQYF. The CDR3 DNA is TGTGCCAGCAGTTGGGGACGGTCGTTCGAGCAGTACTTC.